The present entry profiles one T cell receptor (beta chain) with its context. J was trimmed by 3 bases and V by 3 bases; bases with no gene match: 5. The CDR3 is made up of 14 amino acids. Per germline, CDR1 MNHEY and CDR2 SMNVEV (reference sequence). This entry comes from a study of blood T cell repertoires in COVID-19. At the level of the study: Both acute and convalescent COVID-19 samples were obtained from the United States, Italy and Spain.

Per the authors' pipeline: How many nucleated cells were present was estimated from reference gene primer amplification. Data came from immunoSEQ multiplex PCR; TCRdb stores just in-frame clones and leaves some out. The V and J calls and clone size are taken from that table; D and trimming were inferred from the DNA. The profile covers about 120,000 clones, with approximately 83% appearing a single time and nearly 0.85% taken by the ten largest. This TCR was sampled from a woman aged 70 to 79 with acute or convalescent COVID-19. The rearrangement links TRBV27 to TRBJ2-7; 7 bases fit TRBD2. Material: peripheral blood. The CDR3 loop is CASSFRTSSYEQYF. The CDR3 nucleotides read TGTGCCAGCAGTTTTCGGACTAGTAGCTACGAGCAGTACTTC.